The next 3 T cell receptor beta chains were all read from a single sample in a study of yellow fever vaccine responses in identical twins. Via MiXCR, TCRdb re-called the RT-PCR reads, giving one row per CDR3 protein. Here the sample spans 5,700 or so distinct CDR3 sequences, around 79% being singletons. The specimen was T cells from blood (PBMCs), unsorted or a sorted subset (not recorded which), collected before or after yellow fever vaccination (not recorded which). The receptor source for this set is a woman under 30 who received the yellow fever vaccine.

This chain joins TRBV11-1 and TRBJ2-7, with D tentatively TRBD1 or TRBD2 (5 bases each). The CDR3 runs 17 residues. Trimming pared 2 bases from V and 4 bases from J, leaving 21 bases between. In germline, CDR1 is SGHAT, CDR2 FQDESV (reference sequence). CDR3 nucleotide sequence: TGTGCCAGCAGCTTATCGCTCGAGGGGATTAAGTTGTACGAGCAGTACTTC. Translated, it gives CASSLSLEGIKLYEQYF.

V usage is TRBV25-1 and J usage is TRBJ2-2; no reliable D call. Per germline, CDR1 MGHDK and CDR2 SYGVNS. The CDR3 is 13 residues long. Trimming removed 2 bases from V and 2 bases from J, with 3 bases in between. In DNA, the CDR3 is TGTGCCAGCAGTGAAGTCAACACCGGGGAGCTGTTTTTT. Translation gives CASSEVNTGELFF.

The genes are TRBV12-3 or TRBV12-4 and TRBJ1-1, with 9 bases aligning to TRBD1. V was pared by 5 bases and J by 11 bases, with 6 bases of the junction left unmatched. The CDR3 totals 12 residues. CDR3 loop: CASSTGTGMAFF. The CDR3 region has the DNA TGTGCCAGCAGTACCGGGACAGGGATGGCTTTCTTT.